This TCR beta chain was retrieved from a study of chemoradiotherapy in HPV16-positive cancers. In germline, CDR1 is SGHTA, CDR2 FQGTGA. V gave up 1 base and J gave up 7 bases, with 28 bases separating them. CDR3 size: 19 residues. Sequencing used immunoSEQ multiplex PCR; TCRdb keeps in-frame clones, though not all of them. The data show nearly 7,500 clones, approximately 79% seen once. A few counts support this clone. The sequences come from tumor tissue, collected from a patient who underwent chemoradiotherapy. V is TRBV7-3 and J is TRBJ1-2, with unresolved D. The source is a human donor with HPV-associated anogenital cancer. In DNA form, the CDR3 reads TGTGCCAGCAGCTTAATATGGAAGGTGGGGTTGAGGGCAACGGGTGGCTACACCTTC. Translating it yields CASSLIWKVGLRATGGYTF.